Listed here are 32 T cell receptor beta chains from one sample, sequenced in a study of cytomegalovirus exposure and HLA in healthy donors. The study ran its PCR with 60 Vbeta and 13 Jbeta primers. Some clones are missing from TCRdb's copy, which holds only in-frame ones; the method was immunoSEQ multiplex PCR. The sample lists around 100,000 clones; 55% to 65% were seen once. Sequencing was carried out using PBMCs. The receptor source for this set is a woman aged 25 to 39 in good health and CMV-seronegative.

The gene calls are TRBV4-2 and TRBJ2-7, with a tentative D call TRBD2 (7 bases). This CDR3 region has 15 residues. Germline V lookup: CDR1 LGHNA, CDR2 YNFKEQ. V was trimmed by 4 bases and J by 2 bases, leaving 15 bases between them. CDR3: CASSLSGGDPYEQYF. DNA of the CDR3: TGTGCCAGCAGCCTCTCGGGGGGCGACCCCTACGAGCAGTACTTC.

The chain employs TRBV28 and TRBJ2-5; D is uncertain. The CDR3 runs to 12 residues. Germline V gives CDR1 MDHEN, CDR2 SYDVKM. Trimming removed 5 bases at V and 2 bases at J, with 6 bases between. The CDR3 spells CASSLRQETQYF. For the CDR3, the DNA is TGTGCCAGCAGTCTACGGCAAGAGACCCAGTACTTC.

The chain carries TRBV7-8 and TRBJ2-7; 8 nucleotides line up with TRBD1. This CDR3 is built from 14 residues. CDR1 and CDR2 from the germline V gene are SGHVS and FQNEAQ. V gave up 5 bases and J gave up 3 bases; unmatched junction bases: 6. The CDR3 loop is CASSGGTGYYEQYF. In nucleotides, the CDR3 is TGTGCCAGCAGCGGCGGGACAGGTTACTACGAGCAGTACTTC.

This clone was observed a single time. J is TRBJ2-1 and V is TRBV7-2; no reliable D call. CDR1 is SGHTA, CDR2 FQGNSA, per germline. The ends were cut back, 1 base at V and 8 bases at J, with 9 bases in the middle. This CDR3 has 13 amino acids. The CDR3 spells CASSLVLSDEQFF. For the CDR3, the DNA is TGTGCCAGCAGCTTAGTTCTAAGCGATGAGCAGTTCTTC.

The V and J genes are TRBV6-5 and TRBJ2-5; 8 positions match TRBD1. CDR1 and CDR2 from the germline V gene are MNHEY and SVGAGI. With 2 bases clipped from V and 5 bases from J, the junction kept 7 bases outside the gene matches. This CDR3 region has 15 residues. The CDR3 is CASSYGGQDGETQYF. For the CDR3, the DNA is TGTGCCAGCAGTTACGGGGGACAGGACGGGGAGACCCAGTACTTC.

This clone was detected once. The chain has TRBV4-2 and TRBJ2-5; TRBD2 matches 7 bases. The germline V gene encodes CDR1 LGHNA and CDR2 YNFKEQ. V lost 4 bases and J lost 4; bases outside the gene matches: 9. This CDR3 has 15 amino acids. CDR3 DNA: TGTGCCAGCAGCCGGGAGGGCTTTAAGGGAGAGACCCAGTACTTC. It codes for CASSREGFKGETQYF.

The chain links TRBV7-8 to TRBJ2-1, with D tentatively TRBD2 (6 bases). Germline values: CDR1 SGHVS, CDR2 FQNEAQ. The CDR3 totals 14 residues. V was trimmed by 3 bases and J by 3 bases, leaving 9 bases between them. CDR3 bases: TGTGCCAGCAGCTTTGCTAGCGACTACAATGAGCAGTTCTTC. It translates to CASSFASDYNEQFF.

The CDR3 DNA is TGCAGCGTTGAAGATCCCCATCACAATGAGCAGTTCTTC. Its protein product is CSVEDPHHNEQFF. This sequence joins TRBV29-1 and TRBJ2-1; D remains ambiguous. Germline V gene data show CDR1 as SQVTM and CDR2 as ANQGSEA. CDR3 length: 13 residues. The V gene lost 0 bases and the J gene lost 5 bases, with 8 bases spanning the gap.

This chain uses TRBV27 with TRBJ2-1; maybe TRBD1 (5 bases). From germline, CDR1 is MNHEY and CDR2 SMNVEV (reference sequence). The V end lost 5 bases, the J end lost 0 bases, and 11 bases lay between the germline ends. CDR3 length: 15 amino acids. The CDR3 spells CASSHDRSSYNEQFF. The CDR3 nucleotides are TGTGCCAGCAGTCACGACAGAAGCTCCTACAATGAGCAGTTCTTC.

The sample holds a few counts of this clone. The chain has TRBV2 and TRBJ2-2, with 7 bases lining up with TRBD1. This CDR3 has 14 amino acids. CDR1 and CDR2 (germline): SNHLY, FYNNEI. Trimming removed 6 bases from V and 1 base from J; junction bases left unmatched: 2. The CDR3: CASRRDRNTGELFF. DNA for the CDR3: TGTGCCAGCAGACGGGACAGGAACACCGGGGAGCTGTTTTTT.

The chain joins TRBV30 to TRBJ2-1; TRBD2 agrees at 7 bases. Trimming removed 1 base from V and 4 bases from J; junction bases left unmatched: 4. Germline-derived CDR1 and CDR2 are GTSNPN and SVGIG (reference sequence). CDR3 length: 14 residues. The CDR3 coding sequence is TGTGCCTGGAGTGCCCTAGCGGTATACAATGAGCAGTTCTTC. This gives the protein CAWSALAVYNEQFF.

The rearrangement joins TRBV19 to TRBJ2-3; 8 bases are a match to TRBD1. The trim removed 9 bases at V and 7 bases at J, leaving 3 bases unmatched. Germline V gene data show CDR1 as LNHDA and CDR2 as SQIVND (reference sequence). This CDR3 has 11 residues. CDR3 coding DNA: TGTGCCAGCCGCAGGGGGCATACGCAGTATTTT. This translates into CASRRGHTQYF.

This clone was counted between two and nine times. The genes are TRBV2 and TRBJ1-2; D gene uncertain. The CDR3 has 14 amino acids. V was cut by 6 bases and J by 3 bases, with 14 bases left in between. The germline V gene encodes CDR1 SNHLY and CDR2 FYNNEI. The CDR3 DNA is TGTGCCAGCAGCACACCCTACGGAGACTATGGCTACACCTTC. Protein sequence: CASSTPYGDYGYTF. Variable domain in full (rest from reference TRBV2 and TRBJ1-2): EPEVTQTPSHQVTQMGQEVILRCVPISNHLYFYWYRQILGQKVEFLVSFYNNEISEKSEIFDDQFSVERPDGSNFTLKIRSTKLEDSAMYFCASSTPYGDYGYTFGSGTRLTVV.

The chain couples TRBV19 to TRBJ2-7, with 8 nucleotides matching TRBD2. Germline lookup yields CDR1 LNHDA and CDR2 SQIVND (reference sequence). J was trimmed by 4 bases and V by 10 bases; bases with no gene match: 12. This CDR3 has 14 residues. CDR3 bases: TGTGCCACCGCGGGAGGCGGGACCCCATACGAGCAGTACTTC. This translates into CATAGGGTPYEQYF.

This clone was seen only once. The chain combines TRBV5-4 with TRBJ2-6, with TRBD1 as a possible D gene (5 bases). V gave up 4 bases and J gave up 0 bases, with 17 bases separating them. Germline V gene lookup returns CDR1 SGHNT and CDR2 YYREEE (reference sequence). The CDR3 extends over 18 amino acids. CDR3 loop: CASSQYPTDYSGANVLTF. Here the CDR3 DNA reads TGTGCCAGCAGCCAATATCCGACAGATTACTCTGGGGCCAACGTCCTGACTTTC. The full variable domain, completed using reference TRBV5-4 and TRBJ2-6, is ETGVTQSPTHLIKTRGQQVTLRCSSQSGHNTVSWYQQALGQGPQFIFQYYREEENGRGNFPPRFSGLQFPNYSSELNVNALELDDSALYLCASSQYPTDYSGANVLTFGAGSRLTVL.

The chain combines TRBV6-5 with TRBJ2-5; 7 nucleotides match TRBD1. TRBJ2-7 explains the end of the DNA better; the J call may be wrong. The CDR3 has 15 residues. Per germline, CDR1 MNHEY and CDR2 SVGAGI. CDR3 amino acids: CASRSSPDRVHEQYF. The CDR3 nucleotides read TGTGCCAGCAGGTCCTCTCCCGACAGGGTCCACGAGCAGTACTTC.

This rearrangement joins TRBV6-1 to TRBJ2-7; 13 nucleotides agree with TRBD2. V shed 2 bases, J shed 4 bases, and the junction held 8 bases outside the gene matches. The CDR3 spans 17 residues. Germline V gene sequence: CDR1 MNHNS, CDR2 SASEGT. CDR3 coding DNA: TGTGCCAGCAGTGAACGGACTAGCGGGAGAGTTAGGTACGAGCAGTACTTC. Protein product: CASSERTSGRVRYEQYF.

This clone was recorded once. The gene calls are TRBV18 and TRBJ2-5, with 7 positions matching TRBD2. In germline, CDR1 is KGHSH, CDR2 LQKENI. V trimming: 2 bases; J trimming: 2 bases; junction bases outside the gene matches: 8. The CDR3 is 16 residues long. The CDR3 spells CASSPTRDYFQETQYF. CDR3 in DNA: TGTGCCAGCTCACCAACCCGGGACTACTTTCAAGAGACCCAGTACTTC. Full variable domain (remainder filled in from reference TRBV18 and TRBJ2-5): NAGVMQNPRHLVRRRGQEARLRCSPMKGHSHVYWYRQLPEEGLKFMVYLQKENIIDESGMPKERFSAEFPKEGPSILRIQQVVRGDSAAYFCASSPTRDYFQETQYFGPGTRLLVL.

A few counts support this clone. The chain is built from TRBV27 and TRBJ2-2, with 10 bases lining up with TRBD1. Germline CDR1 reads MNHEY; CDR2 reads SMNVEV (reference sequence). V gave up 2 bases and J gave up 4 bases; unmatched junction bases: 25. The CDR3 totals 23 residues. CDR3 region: CASSLMFGVGRGPRDRGTGELFF. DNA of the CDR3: TGTGCCAGCAGTTTAATGTTTGGGGTGGGGAGGGGCCCCCGGGACAGGGGCACCGGGGAGCTGTTTTTT.

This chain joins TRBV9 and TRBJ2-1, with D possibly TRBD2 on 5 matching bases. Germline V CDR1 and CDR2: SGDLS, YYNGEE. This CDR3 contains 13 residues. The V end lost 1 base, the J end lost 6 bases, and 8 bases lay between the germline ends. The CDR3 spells CASSVYTSNEQFF. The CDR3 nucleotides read TGTGCCAGCAGCGTATACACTAGCAATGAGCAGTTCTTC.

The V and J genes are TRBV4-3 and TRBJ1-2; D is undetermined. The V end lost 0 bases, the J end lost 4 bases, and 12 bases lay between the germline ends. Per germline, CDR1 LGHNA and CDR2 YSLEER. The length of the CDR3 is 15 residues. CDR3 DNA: TGCGCCAGCAGCCAAGATTTCGGGGAAGTCTATGGCTACACCTTC. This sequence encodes CASSQDFGEVYGYTF.

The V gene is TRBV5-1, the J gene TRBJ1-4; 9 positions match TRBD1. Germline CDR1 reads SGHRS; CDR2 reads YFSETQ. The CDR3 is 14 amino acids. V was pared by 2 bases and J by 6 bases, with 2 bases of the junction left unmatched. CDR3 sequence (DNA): TGCGCCAGCAGCTTACAGGGGGCGCATGAAAAACTGTTTTTT. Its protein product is CASSLQGAHEKLFF.

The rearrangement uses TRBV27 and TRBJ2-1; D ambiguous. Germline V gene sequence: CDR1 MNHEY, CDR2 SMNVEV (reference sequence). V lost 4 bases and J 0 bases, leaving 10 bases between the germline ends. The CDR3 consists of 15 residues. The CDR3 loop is CASSSSYSSYNEQFF. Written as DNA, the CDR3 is TGTGCCAGCAGTTCGTCCTACAGCTCCTACAATGAGCAGTTCTTC.

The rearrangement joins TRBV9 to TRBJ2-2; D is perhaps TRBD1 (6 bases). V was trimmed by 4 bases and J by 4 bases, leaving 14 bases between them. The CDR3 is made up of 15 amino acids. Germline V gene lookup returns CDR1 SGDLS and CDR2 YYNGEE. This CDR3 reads CASSSLIGGTGELFF. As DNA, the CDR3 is TGTGCCAGCAGCTCCCTTATAGGGGGCACCGGGGAGCTGTTTTTT.

CDR3 nucleotides: TGCGCCAGCAGCCAAGATTCTCGCGGCTCTAGCACAGATACGCAGTATTTT. This gives the protein CASSQDSRGSSTDTQYF. The chain couples TRBV4-1 to TRBJ2-3; D ambiguous. Germline V gene sequence: CDR1 MGHRA, CDR2 YSYEKL. V was cut by 0 bases and J by 0 bases, with 13 bases left in between. The CDR3 runs 17 residues.

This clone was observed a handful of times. For the CDR3, the DNA is TGTGCCTGGTCACGAGCAGATACGCAGTATTTT. Its translation: CAWSRADTQYF. This chain connects TRBV30 to TRBJ2-3; no clear D gene. V gave up 5 bases and J gave up 4 bases, with 7 bases separating them. From germline, CDR1 is GTSNPN and CDR2 SVGIG (reference sequence). CDR3 length equals 11 residues.

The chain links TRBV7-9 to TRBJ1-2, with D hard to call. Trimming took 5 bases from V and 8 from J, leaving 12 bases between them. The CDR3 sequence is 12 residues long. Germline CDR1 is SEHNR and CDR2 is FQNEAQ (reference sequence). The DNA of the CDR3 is TGTGCCAGCAGCCAGATGGTACCGGGCTACACCTTC. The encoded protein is CASSQMVPGYTF. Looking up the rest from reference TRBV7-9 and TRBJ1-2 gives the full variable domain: DTGVSQNPRHKITKRGQNVTFRCDPISEHNRLYWYRQTLGQGPEFLTYFQNEAQLEKSRLLSDRFSAERPKGSFSTLEIQRTEQGDSAMYLCASSQMVPGYTFGSGTRLTVV.

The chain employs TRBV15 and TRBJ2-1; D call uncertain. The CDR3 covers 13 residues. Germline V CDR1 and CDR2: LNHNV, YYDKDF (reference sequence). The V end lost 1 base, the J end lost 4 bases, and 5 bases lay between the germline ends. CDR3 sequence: CATSRVLYNEQFF. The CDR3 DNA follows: TGTGCCACCAGCAGAGTTCTTTACAATGAGCAGTTCTTC.

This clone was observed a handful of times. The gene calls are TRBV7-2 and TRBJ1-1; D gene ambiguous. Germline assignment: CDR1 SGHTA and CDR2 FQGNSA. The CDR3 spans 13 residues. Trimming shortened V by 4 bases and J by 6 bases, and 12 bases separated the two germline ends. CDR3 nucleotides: TGTGCCAGCAGCTCCTCCCGGGAGGCTGAAGCTTTCTTT. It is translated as CASSSSREAEAFF.

As DNA, the CDR3 is TGTGCCAGCAGAACCGGGACTAGCGGGAGCGAGCAGTACTTC. Translating it yields CASRTGTSGSEQYF. V gene TRBV2 combines with J gene TRBJ2-7, with 14 bases fitting TRBD2. Germline-derived CDR1 and CDR2 are SNHLY and FYNNEI. Trimming removed 6 bases from V and 6 bases from J; junction bases left unmatched: 4. The CDR3 contains 14 residues.

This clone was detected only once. CDR3 sequence reads: CASSLSGSSGNRETQYF. The CDR3 DNA sequence: TGTGCCAGCAGCCTATCGGGGTCTAGCGGCAACCGGGAGACCCAGTACTTC. The rearrangement links TRBV7-8 to TRBJ2-5, with 7 positions matching TRBD2. The V gene's germline CDR1 is SGHVS and CDR2 FQNEAQ. The CDR3 extends over 17 amino acids. The ends lost 5 bases at V and 5 bases at J; junction bases unmatched: 17.

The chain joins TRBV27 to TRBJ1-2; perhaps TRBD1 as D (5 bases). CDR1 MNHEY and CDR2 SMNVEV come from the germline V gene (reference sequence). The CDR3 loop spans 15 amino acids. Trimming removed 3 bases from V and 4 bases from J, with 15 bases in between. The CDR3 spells CASSLSHRDSYGYTF. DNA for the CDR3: TGTGCCAGCAGTTTGTCCCACCGTGACAGCTATGGCTACACCTTC.